These 11 T cell receptor beta chains were sequenced from one sample in a study of blood T cell repertoires in COVID-19. Using immunoSEQ multiplex PCR, the repertoire was profiled, and TCRdb retains in-frame clones only, with some absent. This table has around 300,000 clones, 88% appearing once. Sequenced: PBMCs or T cells enriched from blood (not recorded which). These receptor sequences come from a woman aged 30 to 39 who had recovered from COVID-19.

For the CDR3, the DNA is TGTGCCAGCAGTGAACGCGGGGGTAATGAGCAGTTCTTC. This gives the protein CASSERGGNEQFF. The gene calls are TRBV6-1 and TRBJ2-1; 7 nucleotides match TRBD2. V shed 2 bases, J shed 7 bases, and the junction held 2 bases outside the gene matches. The germline V gene encodes CDR1 MNHNS and CDR2 SASEGT. The CDR3 is 13 residues long.

The chain joins TRBV19 to TRBJ1-1; TRBD1 aligns across 9 bases. V dropped 5 bases and J dropped 2; count of bases not matched to a gene: 9. The CDR3 contains 16 residues. From germline, CDR1 is LNHDA and CDR2 SQIVND (reference sequence). CDR3 sequence (DNA): TGTGCCAGTAGTTCACTAGGACAGGGGCCCAACACTGAAGCTTTCTTT. This translates into CASSSLGQGPNTEAFF.

The V gene is TRBV18, the J gene TRBJ2-5, with D maybe TRBD2 (5 bases). The V end was cut by 6 bases, the J end by 2 bases, with 10 bases between. The CDR3 is made up of 13 amino acids. Germline CDR1 KGHSH, CDR2 LQKENI. In nucleotides, the CDR3 is TGTGCCAGCTCTCAGCGGACTCAAGAGACCCAGTACTTC. Its translation: CASSQRTQETQYF.

The rearrangement uses TRBV5-1 and TRBJ1-1; D call uncertain. The CDR3 spans 15 residues. V shed 4 bases and J shed 1 base, with 14 bases lying between them. Germline V lookup: CDR1 SGHRS, CDR2 YFSETQ. CDR3 nucleotide sequence: TGCGCCAGCAGCCGTGACGGACTTTCGAACACTGAAGCTTTCTTT. It encodes CASSRDGLSNTEAFF.

The J gene is TRBJ1-2, the V gene TRBV9; D not resolved. The germline gives CDR1 SGDLS, CDR2 YYNGEE. The length of the CDR3 is 14 residues. Trimming cost V 0 bases and J 0 bases, with 6 bases left between them. In DNA, the CDR3 is TGTGCCAGCAGCGTAGCGTCAGCTAACTATGGCTACACCTTC. Translated, it gives CASSVASANYGYTF. Combining the CDR3 with reference TRBV9 and TRBJ1-2 gives the whole variable domain DSGVTQTPKHLITATGQRVTLRCSPRSGDLSVYWYQQSLDQGLQFLIQYYNGEERAKGNILERFSAQQFPDLHSELNLSSLELGDSALYFCASSVASANYGYTFGSGTRLTVV.

This rearrangement joins TRBV14 to TRBJ1-3, with D uncertain. The CDR3 runs to 16 residues. From germline, CDR1 is SGHDN and CDR2 FVKESK. V was pared by 3 bases and J by 0 bases, with 12 bases between. The CDR3 DNA is TGTGCCAGCAGCCACCGTCGACAACTCTCTGGAAACACCATATATTTT. The encoded protein is CASSHRRQLSGNTIYF.

The rearrangement joins TRBV7-2 to TRBJ2-7; D gene unclear. The CDR3 runs 14 residues. The germline V gene has CDR1 SGHTA and CDR2 FQGNSA. The germline V and J ends were trimmed by 1 base and 7 bases, with 14 bases remaining between them. The CDR3 reads CASSLVAGLREQYF. The CDR3 DNA sequence: TGTGCCAGCAGCTTAGTCGCCGGCCTGCGGGAGCAGTACTTC.

This clone showed up just once. The rearrangement joins TRBV2 to TRBJ2-2; D gene unclear. Germline loops: CDR1 SNHLY, CDR2 FYNNEI. This CDR3 is built from 13 residues. V lost 5 bases, J lost 2 bases, and 6 bases lay in between. The CDR3 DNA reads TGTGCCAGCAGTCTAGTTAACACCGGGGAGCTGTTTTTT. The encoded protein is CASSLVNTGELFF.

The V and J genes are TRBV6-4 and TRBJ1-5; weak D call: TRBD1 (6 bases). There are 20 residues in the CDR3. With 6 bases removed from V and 8 bases from J, the gap between germline ends came to 35 bases. In germline, CDR1 is MRHNA, CDR2 SNTAGT. CDR3 DNA sequence: TGTGCCAGCAGGCGCTTCGGATCAGTCGAACTAAACAGGGTAGGGGAGCCCCAGCATTTT. Its protein product is CASRRFGSVELNRVGEPQHF.

This chain links TRBV4-3 with TRBJ2-7; weak D call: TRBD1 (5 bases). The CDR3 contains 15 residues. V lost 0 bases and J lost 3, with 12 bases in between. CDR1 LGHNA and CDR2 YSLEER come from the germline V gene. CDR3 in DNA: TGCGCCAGCAGCCAAGAAGGAAGCACAGGCTACGAGCAGTACTTC. It encodes CASSQEGSTGYEQYF.

The V call is TRBV19, the J call TRBJ1-5; no clear D. The germline V gene encodes CDR1 LNHDA and CDR2 SQIVND (reference sequence). Trimming shortened V by 6 bases and J by 4 bases, and 10 bases separated the two germline ends. The CDR3 runs 13 residues. The CDR3 DNA reads TGTGCCAGTAGGATCGGCGGAAATCAGCCCCAGCATTTT. Protein product: CASRIGGNQPQHF.